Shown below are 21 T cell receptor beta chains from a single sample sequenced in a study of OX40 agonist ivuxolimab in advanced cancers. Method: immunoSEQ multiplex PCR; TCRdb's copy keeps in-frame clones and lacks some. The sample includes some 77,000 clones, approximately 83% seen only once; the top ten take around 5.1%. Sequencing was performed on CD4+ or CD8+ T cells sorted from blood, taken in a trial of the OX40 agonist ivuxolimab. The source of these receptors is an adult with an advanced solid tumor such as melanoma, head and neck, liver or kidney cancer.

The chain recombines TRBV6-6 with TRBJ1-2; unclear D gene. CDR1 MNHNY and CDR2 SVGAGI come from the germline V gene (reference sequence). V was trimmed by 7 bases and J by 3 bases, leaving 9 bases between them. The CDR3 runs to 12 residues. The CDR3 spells CASKEGDYGYTF. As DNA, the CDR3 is TGTGCCAGCAAAGAGGGTGACTATGGCTACACCTTC.

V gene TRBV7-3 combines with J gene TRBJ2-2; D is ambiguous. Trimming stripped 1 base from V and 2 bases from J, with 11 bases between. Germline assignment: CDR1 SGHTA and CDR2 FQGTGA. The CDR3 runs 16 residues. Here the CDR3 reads CASSLNFRVNTGELFF. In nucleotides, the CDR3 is TGTGCCAGCAGCTTAAATTTTAGGGTCAACACCGGGGAGCTGTTTTTT.

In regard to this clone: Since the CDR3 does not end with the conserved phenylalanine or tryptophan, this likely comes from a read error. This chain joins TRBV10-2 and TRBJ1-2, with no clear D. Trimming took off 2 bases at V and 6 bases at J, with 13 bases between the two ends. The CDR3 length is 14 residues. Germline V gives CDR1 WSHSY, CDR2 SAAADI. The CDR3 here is CASSEGSPVNGYTL. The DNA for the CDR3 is TGCGCCAGCAGTGAGGGCAGTCCCGTGAATGGCTACACCCTC.

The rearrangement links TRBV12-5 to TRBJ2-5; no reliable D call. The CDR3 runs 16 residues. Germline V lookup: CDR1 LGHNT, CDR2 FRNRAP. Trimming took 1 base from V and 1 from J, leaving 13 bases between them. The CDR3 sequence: CASGLALPGTQETQYF. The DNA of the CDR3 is TGTGCTAGTGGTTTGGCCCTCCCGGGTACCCAAGAGACCCAGTACTTC.

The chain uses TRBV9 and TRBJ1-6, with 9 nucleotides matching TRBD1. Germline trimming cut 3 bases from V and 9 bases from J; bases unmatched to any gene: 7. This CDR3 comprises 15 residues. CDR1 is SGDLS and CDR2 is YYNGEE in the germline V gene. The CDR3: CASSASRDRVSPLHF. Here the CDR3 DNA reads TGTGCCAGCAGCGCCTCCCGGGACAGGGTTTCACCCCTCCACTTT.

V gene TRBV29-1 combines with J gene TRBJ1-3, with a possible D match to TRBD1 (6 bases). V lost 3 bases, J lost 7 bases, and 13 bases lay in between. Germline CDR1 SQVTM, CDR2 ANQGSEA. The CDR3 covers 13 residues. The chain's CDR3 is CSVDSGGRNTIYF. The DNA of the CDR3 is TGCAGCGTTGATTCCGGGGGCAGGAACACCATATATTTT.

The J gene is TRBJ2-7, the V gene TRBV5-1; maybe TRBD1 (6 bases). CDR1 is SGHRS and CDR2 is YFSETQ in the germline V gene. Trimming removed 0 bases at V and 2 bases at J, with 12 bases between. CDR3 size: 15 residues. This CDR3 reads CASSLGAGVTYEQYF. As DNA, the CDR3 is TGCGCCAGCAGCTTGGGGGCAGGGGTGACCTACGAGCAGTACTTC.

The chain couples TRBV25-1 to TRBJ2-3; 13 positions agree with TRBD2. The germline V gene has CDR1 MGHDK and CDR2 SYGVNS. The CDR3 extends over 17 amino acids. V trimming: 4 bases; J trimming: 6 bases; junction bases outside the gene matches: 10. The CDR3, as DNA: TGTGCCAGCAGTGTAAGGACTAGCGGGAGTGGTGAGGATACGCAGTATTTT. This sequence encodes CASSVRTSGSGEDTQYF.

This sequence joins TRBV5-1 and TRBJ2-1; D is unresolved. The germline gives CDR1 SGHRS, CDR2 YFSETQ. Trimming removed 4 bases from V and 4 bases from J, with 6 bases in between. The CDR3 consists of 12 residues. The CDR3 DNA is TGCGCCAGCAGCGTGGCTTACAATGAGCAGTTCTTC. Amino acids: CASSVAYNEQFF.

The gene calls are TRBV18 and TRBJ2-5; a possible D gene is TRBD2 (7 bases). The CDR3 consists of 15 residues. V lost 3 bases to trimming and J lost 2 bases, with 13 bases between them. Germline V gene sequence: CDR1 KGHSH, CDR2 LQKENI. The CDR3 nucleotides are TGTGCCAGCTCACCGCTAGGGGGGGCTCAAGAGACCCAGTACTTC. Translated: CASSPLGGAQETQYF.

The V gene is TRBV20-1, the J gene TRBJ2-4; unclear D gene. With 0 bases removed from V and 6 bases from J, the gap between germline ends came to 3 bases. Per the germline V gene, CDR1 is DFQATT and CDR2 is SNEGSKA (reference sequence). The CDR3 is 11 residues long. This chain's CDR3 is CSAREINIQYF. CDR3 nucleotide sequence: TGCAGTGCTAGAGAAATAAACATTCAGTACTTC.

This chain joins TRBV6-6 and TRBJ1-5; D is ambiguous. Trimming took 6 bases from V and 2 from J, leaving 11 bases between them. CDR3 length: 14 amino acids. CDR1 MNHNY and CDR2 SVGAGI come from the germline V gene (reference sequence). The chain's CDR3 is CASSVGVGNQPQHF. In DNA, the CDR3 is TGTGCCAGCAGCGTTGGGGTCGGCAATCAGCCCCAGCATTTT.

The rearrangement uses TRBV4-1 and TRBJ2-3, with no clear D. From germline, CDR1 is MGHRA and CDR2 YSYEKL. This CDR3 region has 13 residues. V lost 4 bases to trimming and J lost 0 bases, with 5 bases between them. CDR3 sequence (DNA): TGCGCCAGCAGCCGCCATAGCACAGATACGCAGTATTTT. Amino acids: CASSRHSTDTQYF.

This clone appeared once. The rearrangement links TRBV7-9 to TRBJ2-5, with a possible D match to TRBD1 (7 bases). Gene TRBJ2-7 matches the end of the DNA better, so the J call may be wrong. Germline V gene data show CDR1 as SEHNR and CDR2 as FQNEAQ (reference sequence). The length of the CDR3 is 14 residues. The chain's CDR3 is CASSPQGGAFEQYF. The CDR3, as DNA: TGTGCCAGCAGCCCTCAGGGGGGCGCGTTCGAGCAGTACTTC.

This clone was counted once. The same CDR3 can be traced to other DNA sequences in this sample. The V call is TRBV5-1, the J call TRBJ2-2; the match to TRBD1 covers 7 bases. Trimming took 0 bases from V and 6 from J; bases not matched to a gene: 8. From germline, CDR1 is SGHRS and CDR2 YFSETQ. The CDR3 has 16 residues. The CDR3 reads CASSLELTGVAGELFF. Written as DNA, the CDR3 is TGCGCCAGCAGCTTGGAGTTAACAGGGGTCGCCGGGGAGCTGTTTTTT.

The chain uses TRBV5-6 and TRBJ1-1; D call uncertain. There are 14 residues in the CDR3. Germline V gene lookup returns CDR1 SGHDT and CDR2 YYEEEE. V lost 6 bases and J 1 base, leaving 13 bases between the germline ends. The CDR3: CASNQAGRNTEAFF. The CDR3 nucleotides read TGTGCCAGCAACCAGGCCGGGCGGAACACTGAAGCTTTCTTT.

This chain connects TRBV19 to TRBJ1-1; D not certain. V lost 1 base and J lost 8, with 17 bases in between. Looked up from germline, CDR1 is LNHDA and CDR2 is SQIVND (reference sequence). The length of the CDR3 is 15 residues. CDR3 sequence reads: CASSIGRVKAAEAFF. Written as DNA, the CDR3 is TGTGCCAGTAGTATAGGTCGGGTGAAAGCGGCAGAAGCTTTCTTT.

CDR3 in DNA: TGTGCCAGCAGCGTAGCGTGGGGAGATACGCAGTATTTT. Translation gives CASSVAWGDTQYF. The J gene is TRBJ2-3, the V gene TRBV9, with unresolved D. The CDR3 contains 13 residues. Deletions cut 0 bases from V and 5 bases from J, with 7 bases between. Per germline, CDR1 SGDLS and CDR2 YYNGEE.

The CDR3 DNA sequence: TGTGCCAGCAGCCGGGACAGGGCCACAGATACGCAGTATTTT. This encodes CASSRDRATDTQYF. The chain couples TRBV5-4 to TRBJ2-3; 9 bases map to TRBD1. This CDR3 comprises 14 residues. CDR1 and CDR2 (germline): SGHNT, YYREEE (reference sequence). V lost 4 bases to trimming and J lost 2 bases; unmatched junction nucleotides: 2.

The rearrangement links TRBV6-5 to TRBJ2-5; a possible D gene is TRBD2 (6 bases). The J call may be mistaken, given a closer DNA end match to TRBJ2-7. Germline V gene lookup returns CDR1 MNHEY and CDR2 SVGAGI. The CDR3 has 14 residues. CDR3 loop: CASSRGSGWSEQYF. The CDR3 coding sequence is TGTGCCAGCAGTCGGGGGTCGGGATGGTCCGAGCAGTACTTC.

The CDR3 DNA follows: TGTGCCAGCAGCCTTCTAGCGGGAGGGCCCCGGGTGCAGTTCTTC. Amino acid sequence: CASSLLAGGPRVQFF. The chain recombines TRBV7-8 with TRBJ2-1; 12 bases are shared with TRBD2. Losses at the gene ends were 5 bases for V and 12 bases for J; bases not matched to a gene: 11. The CDR3 extends over 15 amino acids. Germline CDR1 is SGHVS and CDR2 is FQNEAQ. Full variable domain (missing parts from reference TRBV7-8 and TRBJ2-1): GAGVSQSPRYKVAKRGQDVALRCDPISGHVSLFWYQQALGQGPEFLTYFQNEAQLDKSGLPSDRFFAERPEGSVSTLKIQRTQQEDSAVYLCASSLLAGGPRVQFFGPGTRLTVL.